This T cell receptor (beta chain) was found in a study of blood T cell repertoires in COVID-19 (dated by TCRdb to between 2020 and 2021). The study in broad terms: Samples covering the acute and convalescent phases of COVID-19 were provided by collaborators in the United States, Italy and Spain. The material from the prospective study consisted of cDNA or gDNA derived from T cells, B-cell-depleted T cells, or PBMCs. The dataset comprised deeply sampled blood TCRbeta repertoires from subjects exposed to, actively infected with, or recovered from COVID-19. The repertoires were released in a freely available public database intended as a resource for research on the immune response to SARS-CoV-2. Samples were obtained from the ongoing ImmuneRACE study (first 160 participants) and from over a thousand subjects provided by 6 global collaborators. Nearly every sample came with metadata listing a de-identified subject ID, COVID-19 status, age in years and sex. HLA class I and class II types, where available, came from metadata supplied by the sample provider rather than from assay-based typing.

Spanning cysteine to phenylalanine, the CDR3 consists of 15 amino acids. Left in the record is the CDR3 DNA by itself, 45 bases read in frame from the first base. Per the germline V gene, SNHLY is the CDR1 and FYNNEI is the CDR2. V drops 2 bases and J drops 6 bases, leaving 13 bases in between. What the work shows at the level of the full study, not this receptor alone: How much clinical and demographic metadata was included differed by source and by participant, and the metadata was provided uncurated.

TCRbeta CDR3 regions were amplified from genomic DNA using the immunoSEQ Assay, a bias-controlled multiplex PCR. The source study handled its data this way. The number of nucleated cells in each sample was estimated from the amplification of reference gene primers within the assay. To quantify the absolute abundance of each unique TCRbeta CDR3 rearrangement, sequence reads were collapsed and filtered. For each sample, productive Simpson clonality was calculated as the square root of Simpson's diversity index over productive rearrangements. As stored in TCRdb, this immuneACCESS dataset retains in-frame rearrangements with V and J assigned. A fraction of the clones does not appear; measured against another copy, unresolved V genes explain less than half of the discrepancy, and the remainder lacks a known reason. For V, J and clone size, that table is used; D and trimming come from the DNA. For this sample there are about 160,000 clones; around 80% appear just once. The ten largest clones take up approximately 8% of the sample.

With regard to this clone: This clone's antigen is unknown. No base quality information exists; no much larger clone differs at one position.

In the prospective study, participants were about 18 to 89 years old, resided in around 25 geographic areas of the United States, and were enrolled through a virtual design. In the prospective study, cohorts were assigned on the basis of participant-reported clinical history obtained from a screening survey and a study questionnaire. Recovered participants in ImmuneRACE Cohort 3 were defined by two consecutive negative NP/OP PCR tests, clearance by a healthcare professional, or resolution of symptoms. Mobile phlebotomists in the prospective study collected whole blood, serum and a nasopharyngeal or oropharyngeal swab from every participant. Additional blood draws and questionnaires over an approximately 2-month period could optionally be provided by prospective study participants. Blood samples from the prospective study were shipped frozen or at room temperature prior to DNA extraction.

The chain links TRBV2 with TRBJ1-4, and the D gene may be TRBD1, 5 bases matching. The origin of this receptor is a woman between 45 and 65 years old who had recovered from COVID-19. The specimen was PBMCs or T cells enriched from blood (not recorded which). The CDR3 region has the sequence CASSEYGGLYEKLFF. In nucleotide form, the sequence is TGTGCCAGCAGTGAATACGGGGGGTTATATGAAAAACTGTTTTTT. Reference TRBV2 and TRBJ1-4 genes cover what lies past the CDR3, so the full variable domain is EPEVTQTPSHQVTQMGQEVILRCVPISNHLYFYWYRQILGQKVEFLVSFYNNEISEKSEIFDDQFSVERPDGSNFTLKIRSTKLEDSAMYFCASSEYGGLYEKLFFGSGTQLSVL.